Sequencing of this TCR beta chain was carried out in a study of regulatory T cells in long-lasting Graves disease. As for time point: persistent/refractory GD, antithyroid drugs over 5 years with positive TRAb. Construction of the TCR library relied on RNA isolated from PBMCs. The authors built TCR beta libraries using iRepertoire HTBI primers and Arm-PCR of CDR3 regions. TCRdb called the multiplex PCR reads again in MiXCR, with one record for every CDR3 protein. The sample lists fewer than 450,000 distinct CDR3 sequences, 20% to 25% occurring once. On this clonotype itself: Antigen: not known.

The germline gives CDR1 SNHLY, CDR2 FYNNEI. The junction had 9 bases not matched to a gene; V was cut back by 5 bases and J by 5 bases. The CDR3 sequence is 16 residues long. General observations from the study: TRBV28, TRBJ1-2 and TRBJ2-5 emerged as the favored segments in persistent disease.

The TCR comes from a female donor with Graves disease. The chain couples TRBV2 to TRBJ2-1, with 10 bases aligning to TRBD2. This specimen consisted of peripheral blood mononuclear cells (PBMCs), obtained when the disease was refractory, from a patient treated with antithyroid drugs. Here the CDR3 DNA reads TGTGCCAGCAGTCTGTCGGCTAGCGGGGGTAACAATGAGCAGTTCTTC. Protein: CASSLSASGGNNEQFF.